Here is one T cell receptor beta chain with its context. Its antigen remains unidentified. No base quality values were provided; no much bigger clone lies one nucleotide off. The sample belongs to a study of T-cell reconstitution after alpha-beta-depleted transplantation in children (TCRdb year 2016). In terms of the full investigation: Using TCR repertoire profiling, the study followed T-cell immune reconstitution in a quantitative way in children after TCRalphabeta/CD19-depleted allogeneic hematopoietic cell transplantation. On the study overall, not on this receptor specifically: In some patients, high TCRbeta diversity at day 60 was attributed to recipient T cells and intrathymic progenitors that had survived conditioning. Apparently early alphabetaT-cell count recovery about two months after transplant reportedly relied on only several hundred rapidly expanded clones derived from non-depleted graft cells. Over the following months the frequencies of hyperexpanded clones went down, and after one year T-cell counts and TCRbeta diversity were mostly credited to newly produced T cells.

The receptor library was made with PCR. Sequencer: Illumina HiSeq 2500. TCR library preparation used molecular barcoding, with unique molecular identifiers applied to normalize quantification of the TCRbeta repertoire. In-frame beta chains were kept once TCRdb had trimmed the public reads at Q25 with fastp and called clones with MiXCR. Each CDR3 protein gets just one entry, which takes the most common genes and DNA from the rows behind it. The sample records almost 600,000 distinct CDR3 sequences, 20% to 30% of which are singletons. 30% to 40% of the sample is in the top ten clones. Measured from the cysteine to the phenylalanine, the CDR3 is 17 residues long. Only CDR3 DNA remains: 51 bases, in frame from the first base. A distance of 19 bases separates the germline ends of V and J, which lose 6 bases and 2 bases respectively. According to the germline V gene, CDR1 reads MGHDK and CDR2 reads SYGVNS.

The intended sense of this specimen's treatment or condition label: allogeneic hematopoietic cell transplantation with graft depleted of TCRalphabeta T cells and CD19 B cells. The children who served as transplant recipients had been given grafts of TCRalphabeta/CD19-depleted allogeneic hematopoietic cells. The material sequenced was PBMCs, taken before TCRalphabeta/CD19-depleted stem cell transplant. Rearrangement joined TRBV25-1 to TRBJ2-2; D gene: possibly TRBD2, on 5 matching bases. This TCR derives from a boy younger than two with Wiskott-Aldrich syndrome, due to receive a stem cell transplant. The CDR3 loop reads CASRPPRSGGNTGELFF. The nucleotide sequence is given as TGTGCCAGCAGGCCCCCGAGGAGCGGAGGTAACACCGGGGAGCTGTTTTTT.